This TCR beta chain was sequenced for a study of a mutant IDH1 vaccine in newly diagnosed glioma. Study background: Eight vaccine injections were given to patients in weeks 1, 3, 5, 7, 11, 15, 19 and 23. Either 4-6 weeks after radiotherapy alone or alongside temozolomide, vaccination was begun. Previous treatment comprised radiotherapy, temozolomide, or both, mostly both.

Time point: week 23, last vaccination. With topical imiquimod, each dose of the vaccine consisted of 300 ug of mutant IDH1 20-mer peptide. With respect to this clone: Its antigen remains unknown.

The method was immunoSEQ multiplex PCR; TCRdb's version includes in-frame clones alone and lacks a portion of them. The repertoire has about 65,000 clones, around 84% of them found once; the top ten carry approximately 3.7%. CDR1 SEHNR and CDR2 FQNEAQ come from the germline V gene (reference sequence). The V and J ends lost 5 bases and 0 bases, in that order; junction bases with no gene match: 5. The CDR3 extends over 16 amino acids. Points from the study as a whole: Pseudoprogression apparently tracked independently of changes in top peripheral T cell clonotypes.

The receptor's source is a man aged 25 to 40 with glioma. The V and J genes are TRBV7-9 and TRBJ2-3, with 10 bases lining up with TRBD2. The sequencing used PBMCs, collected from a glioma patient whose treatment included an IDH1 peptide vaccine. The CDR3 bases are TGTGCCAGCAGCCTTAGCGGGGGGCCTAGCACAGATACGCAGTATTTT. This sequence encodes CASSLSGGPSTDTQYF.